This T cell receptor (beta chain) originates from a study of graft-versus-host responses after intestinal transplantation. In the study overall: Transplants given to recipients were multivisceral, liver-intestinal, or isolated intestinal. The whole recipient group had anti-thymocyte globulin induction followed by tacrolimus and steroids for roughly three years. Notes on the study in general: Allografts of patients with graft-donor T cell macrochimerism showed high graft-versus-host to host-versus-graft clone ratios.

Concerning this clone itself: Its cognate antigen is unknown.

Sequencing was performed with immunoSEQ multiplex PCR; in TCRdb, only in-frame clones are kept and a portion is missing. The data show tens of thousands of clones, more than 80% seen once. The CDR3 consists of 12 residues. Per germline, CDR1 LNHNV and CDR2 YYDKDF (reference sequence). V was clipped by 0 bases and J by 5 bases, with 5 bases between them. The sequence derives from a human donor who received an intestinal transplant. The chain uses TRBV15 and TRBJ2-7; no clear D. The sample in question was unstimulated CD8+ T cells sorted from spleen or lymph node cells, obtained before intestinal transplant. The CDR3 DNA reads TGTGCCACCAGCAGAGATGAGGACGAGCAGTACTTC. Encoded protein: CATSRDEDEQYF. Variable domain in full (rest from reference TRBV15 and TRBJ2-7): DAMVIQNPRYQVTQFGKPVTLSCSQTLNHNVMYWYQQKSSQAPKLLFHYYDKDFNNEADTPDNFQSRRPNTSFCFLDIRSPGLGDTAMYLCATSRDEDEQYFGPGTRLTVT.